Sequencing of this TCR beta chain was carried out in a study of cytomegalovirus exposure and HLA in healthy donors. The study's findings and limits: As a later analysis showed, a missense DCLRE1C variant was linked to trimming of TCR beta V- and J-genes. TCR beta V segments were, for the most part, productive about 87% or about 30% of the time in an earlier analysis.

A word on this clone: Antigen: not known.

Use of 60 Vbeta and 13 Jbeta primers characterized the PCR. Data came from immunoSEQ multiplex PCR; TCRdb stores just in-frame clones and leaves some out. The sample carries over 85,000 clones, over 60% recorded once. J was trimmed by 4 bases and V by 4 bases; bases with no gene match: 8. Per germline, CDR1 SGHNT and CDR2 YYREEE (reference sequence). This CDR3 region has 17 residues. This rearrangement joins TRBV5-4 to TRBJ2-5, with 15 bases matching TRBD2. What was sequenced was PBMCs. The sequence was collected from a woman in her sixties or seventies in good health and CMV-seropositive. As DNA, the CDR3 is TGTGCCAGCAGCCCACCGGGACTAGCGGGAGGAGGAGAGACCCAGTACTTC. Protein sequence: CASSPPGLAGGGETQYF.